These 25 T cell receptor beta chains came from one sample sequenced in a study of blood T cell repertoires in COVID-19. Repertoires were generated with immunoSEQ multiplex PCR, while TCRdb's copy carries only in-frame clones and drops some. The data hold some 250,000 clones, with nearly 90% observed a single time. Material for sequencing was peripheral blood. The receptors come from a human donor in a cohort sampled during active COVID-19.

This chain connects TRBV7-8 to TRBJ2-6; 11 bases match TRBD1. The CDR3 consists of 19 residues. The V segment lost 4 bases and the J segment 6 bases; nucleotides outside the gene matches: 14. The germline CDR1 and CDR2 sequences are SGHVS and FQNEAQ. The DNA of the CDR3 is TGTGCCAGCAGCTCAGTGAGGACAGGGGGCTTTATTCAGGCCAACGTCCTGACTTTC. It specifies CASSSVRTGGFIQANVLTF.

The J gene is TRBJ1-2, the V gene TRBV12-3 or TRBV12-4; D is ambiguous. This CDR3 is built from 12 residues. V lost 2 bases to trimming and J lost 5 bases, with 6 bases between them. In DNA form, the CDR3 reads TGTGCCAGCAGTTTATTCGGGTATGGCTACACCTTC. Translated, it gives CASSLFGYGYTF.

The J gene is TRBJ1-1, the V gene TRBV7-9; D uncertain. Germline V lookup: CDR1 SEHNR, CDR2 FQNEAQ (reference sequence). V was cut by 5 bases and J by 2 bases, with 18 bases left in between. CDR3 length: 16 residues. The CDR3 DNA sequence: TGTGCCAGCAGCCCACCGGGAAGCGTCCTCAACACTGAAGCTTTCTTT. Translating it yields CASSPPGSVLNTEAFF.

The rearrangement links TRBV5-1 to TRBJ2-1, with 8 positions matching TRBD2. CDR3 length: 17 residues. The trim removed 1 base at V and 0 bases at J, leaving 6 bases unmatched. Germline CDR1 reads SGHRS; CDR2 reads YFSETQ. The CDR3 DNA reads as TGCGCCAGCAGCTTGAGGTGGAGCGGGAGCTCCTACAATGAGCAGTTCTTC. Translating it yields CASSLRWSGSSYNEQFF.

The chain links TRBV19 to TRBJ1-1; the match to TRBD1 covers 7 bases. J was trimmed by 3 bases and V by 5 bases; bases with no gene match: 6. This CDR3 spans 14 amino acids. Germline V CDR1 and CDR2: LNHDA, SQIVND (reference sequence). For the CDR3, the DNA is TGTGCCAGTAGTCCGTCGACAGGGTACACTGAAGCTTTCTTT. This codes for CASSPSTGYTEAFF.

This clone occurred once. V usage is TRBV4-3 and J usage is TRBJ1-2, with D unclear. This CDR3 is built from 13 residues. Trimming cost V 4 bases and J 8 bases, with 14 bases left between them. Germline V lookup: CDR1 LGHNA, CDR2 YSLEER. CDR3 coding DNA: TGCGCCAGCAGCCCGGGAGCAGCAAGCGGCTACACCTTC. This sequence encodes CASSPGAASGYTF.

As regards this clone: A read error may account for a junction end that differs from germline. The chain joins TRBV3-1 (or the pseudogene TRBV3-2) to TRBJ1-1; D remains ambiguous. The germline gives CDR1 LGHDT, CDR2 YNNKEL (reference sequence). This CDR3 contains 11 residues. CDR3 sequence: CASTQDGKAFF. The DNA for the CDR3 is TGTGCCAGCACCCAAGACGGGAAAGCTTTCTTT.

CDR3 nucleotide sequence: TGTGCCAGCAGCCGTACTCTCTCTGGAAACACCATATATTTT. Its translation is CASSRTLSGNTIYF. The genes are TRBV6-5 and TRBJ1-3; D gene ambiguous. Trimming removed 6 bases at V and 0 bases at J, with 9 bases between. CDR3 size: 14 residues. Germline V gene data show CDR1 as MNHEY and CDR2 as SVGAGI.

The sample holds one count of this clone. The chain uses TRBV18 and TRBJ1-4; tentatively, D is TRBD1 (5 bases). CDR3 length: 16 amino acids. Trimming stripped 4 bases from V and 0 bases from J, with 12 bases between. Germline V lookup: CDR1 KGHSH, CDR2 LQKENI. The CDR3 reads CASSLAAGTTNEKLFF. The CDR3 nucleotides are TGTGCCAGCTCACTTGCAGCAGGGACAACTAATGAAAAACTGTTTTTT.

CDR3 sequence (DNA): TGTGCCAGCAGTTTCGGACAGGCGAATAACTATGGCTACACCTTC. It codes for CASSFGQANNYGYTF. The V gene is TRBV7-9, the J gene TRBJ1-2; 7 bases match TRBD1. There are 15 residues in the CDR3. V lost 6 bases to trimming and J lost 1 base; unmatched junction nucleotides: 8. Germline assignment: CDR1 SEHNR and CDR2 FQNEAQ (reference sequence).

This clone was picked up one time. This chain links TRBV9 with TRBJ2-7, with D unclear. The V gene lost 4 bases and the J gene lost 6 bases, with 14 bases spanning the gap. The CDR3 runs 13 residues. The germline V gene has CDR1 SGDLS and CDR2 YYNGEE. CDR3 DNA: TGTGCCAGCAGCCCCCCGCGGAGTGCCGAGCAGTACTTC. Translating gives CASSPPRSAEQYF.

This clone was seen a single time. This sequence joins TRBV9 and TRBJ2-7, with D possibly matching TRBD1 (5 bases). Germline V gene data show CDR1 as SGDLS and CDR2 as YYNGEE. The CDR3 has 17 amino acids. V was clipped by 0 bases and J by 0 bases, with 16 bases between them. Here the CDR3 reads CASSVDGYRPSSYEQYF. CDR3 in DNA: TGTGCCAGCAGCGTAGATGGGTACAGGCCTAGCTCCTACGAGCAGTACTTC.

This chain joins TRBV10-3 and TRBJ2-7, with D hard to call. The CDR3 runs 12 residues. CDR1 and CDR2 from the germline V gene are ENHRY and SYGVKD. Trimming removed 4 bases at V and 6 bases at J, with 10 bases between. CDR3 in DNA: TGTGCCATCAGTGGATTAGTACCCGAGCAGTACTTC. Encoded protein: CAISGLVPEQYF.

The chain uses TRBV9 and TRBJ1-1; no clear D gene. This CDR3 spans 13 amino acids. V lost 1 base and J 1 base, leaving 5 bases between the germline ends. CDR1 and CDR2 from the germline V gene are SGDLS and YYNGEE. The DNA for the CDR3 is TGTGCCAGCAGCGTATCTCCGAACACTGAAGCTTTCTTT. Translation gives CASSVSPNTEAFF.

The gene calls are TRBV19 and TRBJ2-5; 7 nucleotides agree with TRBD1. This CDR3 is built from 14 residues. From germline, CDR1 is LNHDA and CDR2 SQIVND (reference sequence). V dropped 7 bases and J dropped 4; count of bases not matched to a gene: 9. The DNA for the CDR3 is TGTGCCAGTACCGCCGACAGGGTGGGAGAGACCCAGTACTTC. It yields the protein CASTADRVGETQYF.

Worth noting for this clone: Other DNA variants within this sample encode the same CDR3. This chain joins TRBV28 and TRBJ2-7, with no clear D. V lost 6 bases and J 2 bases, leaving 5 bases between the germline ends. This CDR3 comprises 11 residues. CDR1 is MDHEN and CDR2 is SYDVKM in the germline V gene. CDR3 region: CASSLTYEQYF. DNA of the CDR3: TGTGCCAGCAGCCTTACCTACGAGCAGTACTTC.

The chain uses TRBV10-3 and TRBJ2-7, with TRBD1 as a possible D gene (6 bases). V lost 3 bases and J 4 bases, leaving 13 bases between the germline ends. Germline lookup yields CDR1 ENHRY and CDR2 SYGVKD. This CDR3 contains 14 residues. CDR3 in amino acids: CAISDRGFLYEQYF. The CDR3 nucleotides read TGTGCCATCAGTGACAGGGGATTTCTGTACGAGCAGTACTTC.

With regard to this clone: At one end the junction does not follow the germline gene, possibly because of a read error. The rearrangement uses TRBV7-2 and TRBJ2-7; maybe TRBD2 (5 bases). The CDR3 spans 12 residues. The germline V gene has CDR1 SGHTA and CDR2 FQGNSA. The CDR3 sequence is CASGLTGGEQYF. The CDR3, as DNA: TGTGCCAGCGGCTTAACCGGAGGCGAGCAGTACTTC.

The chain has TRBV18 and TRBJ2-7; a possible D gene is TRBD1 (6 bases). The CDR3 covers 15 residues. V lost 6 bases and J 2 bases, leaving 17 bases between the germline ends. Per germline, CDR1 KGHSH and CDR2 LQKENI. CDR3 residues: CASSTTRAGAYEQYF. The CDR3, as DNA: TGTGCCAGCTCCACCACGCGGGCAGGGGCCTACGAGCAGTACTTC. The complete variable domain, with remaining parts taken from reference TRBV18 and TRBJ2-7, reads NAGVMQNPRHLVRRRGQEARLRCSPMKGHSHVYWYRQLPEEGLKFMVYLQKENIIDESGMPKERFSAEFPKEGPSILRIQQVVRGDSAAYFCASSTTRAGAYEQYFGPGTRLTVT.

The chain has TRBV7-2 and TRBJ1-2, with TRBD1 matching 9 bases. V shed 5 bases, J shed 1 base, and the junction held 5 bases outside the gene matches. This CDR3 is 15 amino acids long. From germline, CDR1 is SGHTA and CDR2 FQGNSA. CDR3 loop: CASSPTTGGNYGYTF. The CDR3 DNA is TGTGCCAGCAGCCCGACGACAGGGGGTAACTATGGCTACACCTTC.

The chain is built from TRBV6-2 or TRBV6-3 and TRBJ1-5; 8 bases are shared with TRBD1. V shed 4 bases, J shed 5 bases, and the junction held 7 bases outside the gene matches. Germline CDR1 and CDR2: MNHEY and SVGEGT. The CDR3 spans 15 residues. CDR3 loop: CASSWDRSTHQPQHF. The CDR3 DNA follows: TGTGCCAGCAGTTGGGACAGGTCGACTCATCAGCCCCAGCATTTT.

This clone showed up just once. The J gene is TRBJ2-2, the V gene TRBV19; 11 bases agree with TRBD2. The germline V gene encodes CDR1 LNHDA and CDR2 SQIVND (reference sequence). The CDR3 is 17 amino acids. Trimming removed 5 bases from V and 3 bases from J; junction bases left unmatched: 8. CDR3 bases: TGTGCCAGTAGTCCCCTCGGGACTAGCGGAGACACCGGGGAGCTGTTTTTT. Amino acid sequence: CASSPLGTSGDTGELFF.

As DNA, the CDR3 is TGTGCCAGCAGTTTAGGTGGGCTAGCGGGAGGTTTTGGGGGCTCCTACGAGCAGTACTTC. Translation: CASSLGGLAGGFGGSYEQYF. The chain joins TRBV28 to TRBJ2-7, with 11 nucleotides matching TRBD2. CDR1 is MDHEN and CDR2 is SYDVKM in the germline V gene. V lost 2 bases, J lost 0 bases, and 15 bases stayed unmatched. The CDR3 totals 20 residues.

This clone is a singleton in its sample. The chain couples TRBV27 to TRBJ2-5; a possible D gene is TRBD1 (6 bases). V was cut by 4 bases and J by 2 bases, with 11 bases left in between. The CDR3 runs 14 residues. Germline V gene lookup returns CDR1 MNHEY and CDR2 SMNVEV (reference sequence). The CDR3 sequence: CASSSRQVQETQYF. The CDR3 bases are TGTGCCAGCAGTTCCCGACAGGTTCAAGAGACCCAGTACTTC.

V and J are TRBV11-2 and TRBJ2-7; 7 bases line up with TRBD2. The germline V gene encodes CDR1 SGHAT and CDR2 FQNNGV. The V and J ends lost 2 bases and 3 bases, in that order; junction bases with no gene match: 7. The CDR3 covers 15 residues. CDR3 in DNA: TGTGCCAGCAGCTTATTCGGCGGGGGTTACTACGAGCAGTACTTC. Protein product: CASSLFGGGYYEQYF. Based on the CDR3 plus reference TRBV11-2 and TRBJ2-7, the full variable domain is EAGVAQSPRYKIIEKRQSVAFWCNPISGHATLYWYQQILGQGPKLLIQFQNNGVVDDSQLPKDRFSAERLKGVDSTLKIQPAKLEDSAVYLCASSLFGGGYYEQYFGPGTRLTVT.